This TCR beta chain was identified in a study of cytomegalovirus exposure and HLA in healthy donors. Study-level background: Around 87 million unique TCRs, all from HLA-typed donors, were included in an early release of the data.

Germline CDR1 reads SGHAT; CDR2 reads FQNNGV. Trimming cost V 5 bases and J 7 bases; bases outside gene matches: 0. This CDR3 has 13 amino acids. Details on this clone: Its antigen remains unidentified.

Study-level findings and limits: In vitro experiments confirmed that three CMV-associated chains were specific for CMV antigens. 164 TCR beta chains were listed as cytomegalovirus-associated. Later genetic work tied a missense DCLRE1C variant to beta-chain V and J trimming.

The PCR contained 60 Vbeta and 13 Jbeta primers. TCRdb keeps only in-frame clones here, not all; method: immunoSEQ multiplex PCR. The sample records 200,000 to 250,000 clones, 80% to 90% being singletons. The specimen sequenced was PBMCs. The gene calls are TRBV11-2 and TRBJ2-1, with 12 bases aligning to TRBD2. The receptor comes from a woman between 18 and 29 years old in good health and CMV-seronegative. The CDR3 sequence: CASSLAGGNEQFF. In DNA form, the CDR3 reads TGTGCCAGCAGCCTAGCGGGGGGGAATGAGCAGTTCTTC.